The rows below give T cell receptor beta chains drawn from one sample of a study of blood T cell repertoires in COVID-19. Sequencing used immunoSEQ multiplex PCR; TCRdb keeps in-frame clones, though not all of them. This sample carries under 100,000 clones, about 82% of them seen once, and the ten largest clones take approximately 12%. Sequencing input: peripheral blood. These receptors originate from a woman in her sixties or seventies with active or convalescent COVID-19. Each CDR3 is given with its conserved first and last residue. The D gene is left open where the match is weak. Not every row has a clone size; where given, it reads once, few, many or a size class.

clone_size,d_call,j_call,v_call,cdr3_aa,cdr3_nt
-,TRBD1,TRBJ1-4,TRBV28,CASSRTGFNEKLFF,TGTGCCAGCAGTCGGACAGGGTTTAATGAAAAACTGTTTTTT
-,-,TRBJ2-7,TRBV19,CATTGGGLGAYEQYF,TGTGCCACCACCGGGGGAGGCCTGGGGGCCTACGAGCAGTACTTC
-,TRBD1,TRBJ1-5,TRBV18,CASSPPGDRDNQPQHF,TGTGCCAGCTCACCACCAGGAGACAGGGATAATCAGCCCCAGCATTTT
-,TRBD1,TRBJ1-1,TRBV5-5,CASSFGQVNTEAFF,TGTGCCAGCAGCTTCGGACAGGTAAACACTGAAGCTTTCTTT
-,-,TRBJ2-5,TRBV2,CASSEARAGPSGTQYF,TGTGCCAGCAGTGAAGCGCGGGCGGGGCCCAGCGGGACCCAGTACTTC
few,TRBD1,TRBJ1-3,TRBV3-1/TRBV3-2,CASRLQGASGNTIYF,TGTGCCAGCAGGCTACAGGGGGCGTCTGGAAACACCATATATTTT
-,-,TRBJ1-2,TRBV6-1,CASSERSYGYTF,TGTGCCAGCAGTGAACGCAGCTATGGCTACACCTTC
few,-,TRBJ1-4,TRBV14,CASSQNMGHEKLFF,TGTGCCAGCAGCCAAAACATGGGGCATGAAAAACTGTTTTTT
-,-,TRBJ1-4,TRBV3-1/TRBV3-2,CASSQSRGGTNEKLFF,TGTGCCAGCAGCCAATCTAGGGGAGGGACTAATGAAAAACTGTTTTTT
-,TRBD1,TRBJ2-5,TRBV6-2/TRBV6-3,CASSYDRERAETQYF,TGTGCCAGCAGTTACGACAGGGAAAGGGCAGAGACCCAGTACTTC
-,TRBD1,TRBJ1-4,TRBV4-1,CASSLEGAGGKLFF,TGCGCCAGCAGCCTAGAGGGGGCAGGTGGAAAACTGTTTTTT
-,-,TRBJ1-6,TRBV6-5,CASSPRSYNSPLHF,TGTGCCAGCAGCCCCCGCTCCTATAATTCACCCCTCCACTTT
-,-,TRBJ2-2,TRBV12-3/TRBV12-4,CASSLDPAGELFF,TGTGCCAGCAGTTTAGATCCAGCCGGGGAGCTGTTTTTT
-,TRBD1,TRBJ2-7,TRBV19,CASSLRDRGPYEQYF,TGTGCCAGTAGCCTCCGGGACAGGGGTCCCTACGAGCAGTACTTC
-,TRBD1,TRBJ1-2,TRBV19,CASSTRDRFAGYTF,TGTGCCAGTAGTACCCGGGACAGGTTCGCTGGCTACACCTTC
-,-,TRBJ2-1,TRBV5-6,CASSFKPNNEQFF,TGTGCCAGCAGCTTTAAGCCGAACAATGAGCAGTTCTTC
-,-,TRBJ2-1,TRBV18,CASSDRISFYNEQFF,TGTGCCAGTTCCGACAGGATAAGTTTCTACAATGAGCAGTTCTTC
-,TRBD2,TRBJ2-7,TRBV18,CASSPGTSGSYEQYF,TGTGCCAGCTCGCCCGGGACTAGCGGGTCCTACGAGCAGTACTTC
-,-,TRBJ2-7,TRBV15,CATSRDSAEEYF,TGTGCCACCAGCAGAGATTCGGCGGAGGAGTACTTC
-,-,TRBJ1-1,TRBV12-3/TRBV12-4,CASSLVGRGEAFF,TGTGCCAGCAGTTTGGTGGGCAGGGGTGAAGCTTTCTTT
-,TRBD1,TRBJ1-2,TRBV7-8,CASSLGTGGYTF,TGTGCCAGCAGCTTAGGGACAGGTGGCTACACCTTC
few,TRBD1,TRBJ1-6,TRBV6-6,CAIRGTENSPLHF,TGTGCCATTCGGGGGACAGAGAATTCACCCCTCCACTTT
-,-,TRBJ1-4,TRBV5-6,CASRSGRRNEKLFF,TGTGCCAGCAGATCGGGGAGAAGGAATGAAAAACTGTTTTTT
-,TRBD1,TRBJ2-7,TRBV10-2,CASRRTGADEQYF,TGCGCCAGCAGGAGGACAGGGGCGGACGAGCAGTACTTC
-,-,TRBJ1-6,TRBV2,CASRDRTTSPLHF,TGTGCCAGCAGAGATCGGACAACCTCACCCCTCCACTTT
-,-,TRBJ2-3,TRBV10-3,CAISDGVQTPQDTQYF,TGTGCCATCAGTGACGGGGTCCAAACCCCTCAAGATACGCAGTATTTT
once,TRBD1,TRBJ2-7,TRBV7-2,CASSGLTGGEQYF,TGTGCCAGCAGCGGACTGACAGGGGGCGAGCAGTACTTC
-,-,TRBJ1-6,TRBV28,CASNPHSSYNSPLHF,TGTGCCAGCAACCCCCATAGCTCCTATAATTCACCCCTCCACTTT
-,-,TRBJ2-7,TRBV5-1,CASSLGRVPPQYYSYEQYF,TGCGCCAGCAGCTTGGGCAGGGTCCCGCCTCAATATTACTCCTACGAGCAGTACTTC
-,TRBD2,TRBJ2-1,TRBV19,CASRASGGTEQFF,TGTGCCAGTAGGGCTAGCGGGGGCACGGAGCAGTTCTTC
-,-,TRBJ2-3,TRBV11-3,CASSGRGTGDDTQYF,TGTGCCAGCAGCGGCCGCGGGACGGGGGATGATACGCAGTATTTT
-,TRBD1,TRBJ1-2,TRBV5-5,CASSLGTAYGYTF,TGTGCCAGCAGCCTCGGGACAGCGTATGGCTACACCTTC
-,TRBD1,TRBJ2-3,TRBV6-5,CASSPNGQGTDTQYF,TGTGCCAGCAGTCCAAACGGACAGGGCACAGATACGCAGTATTTT
-,-,TRBJ2-5,TRBV11-2,CASSSQTGTQETQYF,TGTGCCAGCAGCTCTCAGACCGGGACACAAGAGACCCAGTACTTC
-,-,TRBJ2-3,TRBV28,CASSLWVEGTDTQYF,TGTGCCAGCAGTCTTTGGGTGGAGGGCACAGATACGCAGTATTTT
-,-,TRBJ1-6,TRBV4-1,CASSQVFRRESSYNSPLHF,TGCGCCAGCAGCCAAGTTTTCCGACGGGAAAGCTCCTATAATTCACCCCTCCACTTT
-,-,TRBJ2-2,TRBV5-6,CASSPRLAGELFF,TGTGCCAGCAGCCCGCGGTTGGCCGGGGAGCTGTTTTTT
-,TRBD1,TRBJ1-6,TRBV29-1,CSAKLQGANSPLHF,TGCAGCGCCAAACTACAGGGGGCAAATTCACCCCTCCACTTT
-,-,TRBJ1-2,TRBV5-6,CASSNDRTPYGYTF,TGTGCCAGCAGCAACGACAGGACCCCCTATGGCTACACCTTC
-,-,TRBJ2-4,TRBV5-1,CASSFRGDGVHIQYF,TGCGCCAGCAGCTTCAGGGGAGATGGCGTTCACATTCAGTACTTC